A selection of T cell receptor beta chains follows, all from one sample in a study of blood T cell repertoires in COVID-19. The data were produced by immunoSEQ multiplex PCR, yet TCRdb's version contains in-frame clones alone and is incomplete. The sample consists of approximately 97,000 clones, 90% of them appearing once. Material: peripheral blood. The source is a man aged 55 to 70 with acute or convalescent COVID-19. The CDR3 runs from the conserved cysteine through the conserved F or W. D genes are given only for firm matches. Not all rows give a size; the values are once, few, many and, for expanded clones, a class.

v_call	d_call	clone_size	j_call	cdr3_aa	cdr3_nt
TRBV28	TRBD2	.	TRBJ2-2	CASSGKTGTSGSWTGELFF	TGTGCCAGCAGCGGAAAAACCGGGACTAGCGGGTCCTGGACCGGGGAGCTGTTTTTT
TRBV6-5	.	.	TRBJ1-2	CASRKTGNYGYTF	TGTGCCAGCAGGAAGACAGGAAACTATGGCTACACCTTC
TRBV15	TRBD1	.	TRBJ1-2	CATSVRDRGKGGYTF	TGTGCCACCAGCGTCCGGGACAGGGGCAAGGGTGGCTACACCTTC
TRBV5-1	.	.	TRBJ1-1	CASSLAPMNTEAFF	TGCGCCAGCAGCTTGGCCCCAATGAACACTGAAGCTTTCTTT
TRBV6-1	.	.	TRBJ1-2	CASSEGGTYGYTF	TGTGCCAGCAGTGAAGGCGGCACCTATGGCTACACCTTC
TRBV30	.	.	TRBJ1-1	CAREGGRTEAFF	TGTGCCCGAGAGGGGGGGAGGACTGAAGCTTTCTTT
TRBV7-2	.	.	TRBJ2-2	CASSLGGGANTGELFF	TGTGCCAGCAGCTTAGGTGGAGGGGCCAACACCGGGGAGCTGTTTTTT
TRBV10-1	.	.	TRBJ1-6	CASSGSLDSPLHF	TGCGCCAGCAGTGGCAGTCTTGATTCACCCCTCCACTTT
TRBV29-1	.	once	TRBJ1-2	CSVPTAGSEGYTF	TGCAGCGTACCCACGGCAGGCTCTGAGGGCTACACCTTC
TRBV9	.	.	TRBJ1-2	CASSVTDTTYGYTF	TGTGCCAGCAGCGTCACAGACACAACCTATGGCTACACCTTC
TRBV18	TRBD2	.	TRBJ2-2	CASSPLAGGISGGGELFF	TGTGCCAGCTCACCCCTAGCGGGGGGCATTTCCGGAGGCGGGGAGCTGTTTTTT
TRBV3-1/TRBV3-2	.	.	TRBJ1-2	CASSQDGLHGYTF	TGTGCCAGCAGCCAAGATGGACTGCATGGCTACACCTTC
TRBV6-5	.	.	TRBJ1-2	CASSSFGGYTF	TGTGCCAGCAGCTCGTTCGGGGGCTACACCTTC
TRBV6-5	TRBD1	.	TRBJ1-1	CASSPGQYTEAFF	TGTGCCAGCAGCCCGGGACAGTACACTGAAGCTTTCTTT
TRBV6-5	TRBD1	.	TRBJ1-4	CANRGDIYEKLFF	TGTGCTAACAGGGGAGATATTTATGAAAAACTGTTTTTT
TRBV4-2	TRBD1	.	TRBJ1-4	CASSRPDSTGKKKLFF	TGTGCCAGCAGCCGGCCCGACTCGACAGGGAAAAAAAAACTGTTTTTT
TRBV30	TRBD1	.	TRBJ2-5	CAWSVAGGLETQYF	TGTGCCTGGAGTGTGGCAGGGGGCTTAGAGACCCAGTACTTC
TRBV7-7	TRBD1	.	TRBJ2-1	CASSYGTGFNEQFF	TGTGCCAGCAGCTATGGGACAGGGTTTAATGAGCAGTTCTTC
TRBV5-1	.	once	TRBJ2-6	CASSLGGSSGANVLTF	TGCGCCAGCAGCTTGGGAGGGTCCTCCGGGGCCAACGTCCTGACTTTC
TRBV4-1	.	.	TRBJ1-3	CASSQGGGAGNTIYF	TGCGCCAGCAGCCAAGGGGGAGGGGCCGGAAACACCATATATTTT
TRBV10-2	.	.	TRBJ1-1	CATWRDTEAFF	TGCGCCACCTGGAGAGACACTGAAGCTTTCTTT
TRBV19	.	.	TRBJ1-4	CASSTHSDRIELFF	TGTGCCAGTAGTACTCACTCCGACAGGATCGAACTGTTTTTT
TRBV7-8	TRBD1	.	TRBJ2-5	CASSLGGDRVTETQYF	TGTGCCAGCAGCTTAGGAGGTGACAGGGTCACGGAGACCCAGTACTTC
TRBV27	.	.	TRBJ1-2	CASSEFSGSGYGYTF	TGTGCCAGCAGTGAATTTAGCGGCAGCGGCTATGGCTACACCTTC
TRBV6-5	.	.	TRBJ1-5	CASAEQHSNQPQHF	TGTGCCAGTGCGGAACAACATAGCAATCAGCCCCAGCATTTT
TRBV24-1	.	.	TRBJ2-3	CATSGSYVDTQYF	TGTGCCACCAGTGGGAGTTATGTAGATACGCAGTATTTT
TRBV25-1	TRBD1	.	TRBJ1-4	CASSDMGQADEKLFF	TGTGCCAGCAGTGATATGGGACAGGCGGATGAAAAACTGTTTTTT
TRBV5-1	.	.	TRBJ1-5	CASSLAGVSNQPQHF	TGCGCCAGCAGCTTGGCAGGGGTTAGCAATCAGCCCCAGCATTTT
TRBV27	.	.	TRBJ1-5	CASSSSGQPQHF	TGTGCCAGCAGTTCGTCAGGTCAGCCCCAGCATTTT
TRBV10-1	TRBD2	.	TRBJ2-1	CASSERRGGVDEQFF	TGCGCCAGCAGTGAGCGGCGGGGGGGCGTTGATGAGCAGTTCTTC
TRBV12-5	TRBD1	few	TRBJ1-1	CASGRPTGLGTEAFF	TGTGCTAGTGGCCGCCCGACAGGGCTTGGGACTGAAGCTTTCTTT
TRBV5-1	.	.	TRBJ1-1	CASSDRQLMNTEAFF	TGCGCCAGCAGCGACCGACAGTTAATGAACACTGAAGCTTTCTTT
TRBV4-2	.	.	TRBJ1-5	CASSQEAGQPQHF	TGTGCCAGCAGCCAAGAGGCAGGTCAGCCCCAGCATTTT
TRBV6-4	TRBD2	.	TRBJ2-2	CAKNGLARTGELFF	TGTGCCAAAAACGGACTAGCAAGGACCGGGGAGCTGTTTTTT
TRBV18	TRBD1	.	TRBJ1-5	CASSPAGTGYSNQPQHF	TGTGCCAGCTCACCGGCCGGGACAGGGTATAGCAATCAGCCCCAGCATTTT
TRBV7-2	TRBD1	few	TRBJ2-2	CASSLSTGGNTGELFF	TGTGCCAGCAGCTTATCCACAGGGGGGAACACCGGGGAGCTGTTTTTT
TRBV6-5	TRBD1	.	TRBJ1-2	CASSRDRSNYGYTF	TGTGCCAGCAGCAGGGACAGATCTAACTATGGCTACACCTTC
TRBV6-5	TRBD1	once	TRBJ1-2	CASTPGTDYGYTF	TGTGCCAGCACCCCCGGGACAGATTATGGCTACACCTTC
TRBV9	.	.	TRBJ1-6	CASSVGQINSPLHF	TGTGCCAGCAGCGTAGGACAAATTAATTCACCCCTCCACTTT
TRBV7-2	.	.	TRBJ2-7	CASSTDTGPGEQYF	TGTGCCAGCAGCACGGACACAGGGCCGGGGGAGCAGTACTTC
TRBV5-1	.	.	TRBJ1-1	CASSLTANTEAFF	TGCGCCAGCAGCCTCACAGCGAACACTGAAGCTTTCTTT
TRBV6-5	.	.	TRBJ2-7	CASTVGAGRTYEQYF	TGTGCCAGCACGGTGGGGGCAGGGCGTACCTACGAGCAGTACTTC
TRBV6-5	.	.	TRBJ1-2	CASSADSSFTYGYTF	TGTGCCAGCAGCGCGGACAGCTCGTTTACCTATGGCTACACCTTC
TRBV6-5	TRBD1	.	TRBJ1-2	CASSQTGAYYGYTF	TGTGCCAGCAGTCAGACAGGGGCGTACTATGGCTACACCTTC
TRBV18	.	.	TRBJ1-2	CASSPRTDYGYTF	TGTGCCAGCTCACCGAGGACAGACTATGGCTACACCTTC
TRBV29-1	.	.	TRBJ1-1	CSVVAGMNTEAFF	TGCAGCGTTGTTGCAGGGATGAACACTGAAGCTTTCTTT
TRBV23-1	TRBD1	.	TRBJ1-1	CASSQSRQGAEGTEAFF	TGCGCCAGCAGTCAATCGAGGCAGGGGGCGGAGGGCACTGAAGCTTTCTTT
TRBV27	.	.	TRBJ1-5	CASSFRGDQPQHF	TGTGCCAGCAGTTTCCGGGGGGATCAGCCCCAGCATTTT
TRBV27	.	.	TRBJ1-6	CASSLKQGDSPLHF	TGTGCCAGCAGTTTAAAACAGGGTGATTCACCCCTCCACTTT